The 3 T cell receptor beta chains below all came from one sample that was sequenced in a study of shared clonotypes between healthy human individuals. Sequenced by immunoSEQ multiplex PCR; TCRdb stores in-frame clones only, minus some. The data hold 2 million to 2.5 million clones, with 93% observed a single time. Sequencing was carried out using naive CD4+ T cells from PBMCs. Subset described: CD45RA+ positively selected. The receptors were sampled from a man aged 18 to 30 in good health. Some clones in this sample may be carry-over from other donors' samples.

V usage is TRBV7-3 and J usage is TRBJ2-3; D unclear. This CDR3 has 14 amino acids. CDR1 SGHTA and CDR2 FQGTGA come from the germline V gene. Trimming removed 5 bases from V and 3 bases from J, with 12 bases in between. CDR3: CASSPSAGTDTQYF. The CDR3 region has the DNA TGTGCCAGCAGCCCCTCGGCTGGGACAGATACGCAGTATTTT. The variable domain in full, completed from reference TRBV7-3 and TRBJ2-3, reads GAGVSQTPSNKVTEKGKYVELRCDPISGHTALYWYRQSLGQGPEFLIYFQGTGAADDSGLPNDRFFAVRPEGSVSTLKIQRTERGDSAVYLCASSPSAGTDTQYFGPGTRLTVL.

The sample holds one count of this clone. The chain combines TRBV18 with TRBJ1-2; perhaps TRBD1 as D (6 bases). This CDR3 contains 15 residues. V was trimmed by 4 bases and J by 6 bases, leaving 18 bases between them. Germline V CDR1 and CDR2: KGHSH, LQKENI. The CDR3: CASSHTTRDTNGYTF. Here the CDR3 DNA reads TGTGCCAGCTCACACACGACCCGGGACACTAATGGCTACACCTTC.

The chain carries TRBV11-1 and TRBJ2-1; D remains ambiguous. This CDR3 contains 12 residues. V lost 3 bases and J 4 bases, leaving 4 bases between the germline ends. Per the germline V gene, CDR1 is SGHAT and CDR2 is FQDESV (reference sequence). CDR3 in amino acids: CASSFVYNEQFF. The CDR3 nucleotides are TGTGCCAGCAGCTTCGTTTACAATGAGCAGTTCTTC.